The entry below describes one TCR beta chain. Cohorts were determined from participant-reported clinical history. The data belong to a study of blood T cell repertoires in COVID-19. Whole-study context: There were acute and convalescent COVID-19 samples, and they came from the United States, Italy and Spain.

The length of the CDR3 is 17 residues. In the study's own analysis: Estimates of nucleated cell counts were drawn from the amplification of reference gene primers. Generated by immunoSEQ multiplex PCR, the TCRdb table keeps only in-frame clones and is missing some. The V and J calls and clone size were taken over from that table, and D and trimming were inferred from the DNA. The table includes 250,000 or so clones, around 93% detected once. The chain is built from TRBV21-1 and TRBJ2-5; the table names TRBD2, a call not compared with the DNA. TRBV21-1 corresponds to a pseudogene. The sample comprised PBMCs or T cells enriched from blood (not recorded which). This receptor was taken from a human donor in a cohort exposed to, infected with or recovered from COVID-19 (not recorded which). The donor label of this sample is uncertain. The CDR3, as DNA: TGTGCCAGCAGCAAGGCGTCAATGTGGGAGTACCAAGAGACCCAGTACTTC. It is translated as CASSKASMWEYQETQYF.